The 24 T cell receptor beta chains given below trace back to one sample, sequenced in a study of T cells after yellow fever vaccination. Using its own MiXCR run on the 5' RACE reads, TCRdb lists one record per CDR3 protein. Among a few hundred thousand distinct CDR3 sequences listed, 3% to 4.5% were seen once. The sample was PBMCs, taken 5 days after the yellow fever booster vaccination. The receptors come from a man between 18 and 35 years old who received the YFV17D yellow fever vaccine.

This clonotype was detected ten times or more. The chain couples TRBV20-1 to TRBJ2-5; maybe TRBD2 (6 bases). The V end was cut by 4 bases, the J end by 2 bases, with 11 bases between. The germline CDR1 and CDR2 sequences are DFQATT and SNEGSKA (reference sequence). The CDR3 runs to 13 residues. CDR3 DNA: TGCAGTGCTAACTACGGGGGACAAGAGACCCAGTACTTC. Residues: CSANYGGQETQYF.

This clonotype has ten or more counts. V gene TRBV6-2 or TRBV6-3 combines with J gene TRBJ1-5, with D hard to call. V gave up 5 bases and J gave up 1 base, with 9 bases separating them. Germline V gene sequence: CDR1 MNHEY, CDR2 SVGEGT. This CDR3 has 14 amino acids. The CDR3 sequence: CASSPNGSNQPQHF. In nucleotides, the CDR3 is TGTGCCAGCAGTCCCAACGGAAGCAATCAGCCCCAGCATTTT.

Only a few counts were recorded for this clonotype. The chain links TRBV5-6 to TRBJ1-1; the D is unclear. The germline V gene encodes CDR1 SGHDT and CDR2 YYEEEE. The V end lost 1 base, the J end lost 1 base, and 5 bases lay between the germline ends. There are 13 residues in the CDR3. CDR3 loop: CASSLRKNTEAFF. The CDR3 DNA reads TGTGCCAGCAGCTTGCGGAAGAACACTGAAGCTTTCTTT.

The chain couples TRBV4-1 to TRBJ1-5; tentatively, D is TRBD1 (6 bases). This CDR3 is built from 14 residues. Germline V CDR1 and CDR2: MGHRA, YSYEKL. V was clipped by 5 bases and J by 5 bases, with 13 bases between them. The CDR3 protein is CASSTQGEDQPQHF. The CDR3 DNA follows: TGCGCCAGCAGCACACAGGGCGAGGATCAGCCCCAGCATTTT.

This chain connects TRBV5-1 to TRBJ1-2, with a possible D match to TRBD1 (6 bases). V was clipped by 4 bases and J by 2 bases, with 9 bases between them. The V gene's germline CDR1 is SGHRS and CDR2 YFSETQ. The CDR3 sequence is 13 residues long. CDR3 in DNA: TGCGCCAGCAGCCGGACAGTAAACTATGGCTACACCTTC. Its translation is CASSRTVNYGYTF.

This clonotype was seen ten or more times. The chain carries TRBV5-1 and TRBJ1-4; 9 nucleotides line up with TRBD1. The germline V gene encodes CDR1 SGHRS and CDR2 YFSETQ. V gave up 8 bases and J gave up 10 bases; unmatched junction bases: 9. The CDR3 consists of 13 residues. This CDR3 reads CARTDRGRGKLFF. The CDR3 DNA reads TGCGCCAGGACGGACAGGGGAAGAGGAAAACTGTTTTTT.

J is TRBJ1-3 and V is TRBV28, with D hard to call. CDR1 is MDHEN and CDR2 is SYDVKM in the germline V gene. The V and J ends lost 5 bases and 7 bases respectively, with 18 bases between them. CDR3 length: 15 residues. CDR3: CASSPPGLVGNTIYF. The CDR3 region has the DNA TGTGCCAGCAGTCCCCCAGGCCTTGTTGGGAACACCATATATTTT.

The gene calls are TRBV19 and TRBJ1-1, with D perhaps matching TRBD1 (6 bases). The CDR3 has 18 amino acids. The germline CDR1 and CDR2 sequences are LNHDA and SQIVND (reference sequence). V gave up 3 bases and J gave up 0 bases, with 20 bases separating them. The CDR3 sequence is CASSIFRVDRRVNTEAFF. CDR3 DNA sequence: TGTGCCAGTAGTATCTTCCGGGTAGACAGGCGAGTGAACACTGAAGCTTTCTTT.

This clonotype was seen ten or more times. The chain uses TRBV4-3 and TRBJ1-1, with D uncertain. Germline values: CDR1 LGHNA, CDR2 YSLEER. CDR3 length equals 15 residues. With 0 bases removed from V and 5 bases from J, the gap between germline ends came to 13 bases. This CDR3 reads CASSQDVKGRTEAFF. The CDR3 DNA sequence: TGCGCCAGCAGCCAAGATGTCAAGGGTAGGACTGAAGCTTTCTTT.

V and J are TRBV18 and TRBJ2-3; D is ambiguous. The CDR3 runs to 15 residues. CDR1 is KGHSH and CDR2 is LQKENI in the germline V gene. Trimming removed 6 bases from V and 1 base from J, with 14 bases in between. CDR3 nucleotide sequence: TGTGCCAGCTCGCTCACAGCACCACGCACAGATACGCAGTATTTT. Translation gives CASSLTAPRTDTQYF.

This clonotype was detected a few times. The chain has TRBV11-2 and TRBJ1-3; D is unclear. CDR3 length: 16 amino acids. Germline V gene data show CDR1 as SGHAT and CDR2 as FQNNGV. V lost 3 bases, J lost 0 bases, and 12 bases lay in between. The DNA of the CDR3 is TGTGCCAGCAGCTTCATCCCACCGAGCTCTGGAAACACCATATATTTT. Translated, it gives CASSFIPPSSGNTIYF.

This clonotype was picked up a small number of times. V usage is TRBV7-2 and J usage is TRBJ1-3; the D is unclear. V was shortened by 2 bases and J by 5 bases, with 10 bases between the two germline ends. CDR1 is SGHTA, CDR2 FQGNSA, per germline. The CDR3 extends over 14 amino acids. This CDR3 is CASSLWGIRNTIYF. The CDR3 bases are TGTGCCAGCAGCTTATGGGGTATAAGAAACACCATATATTTT. Drawing the rest from reference TRBV7-2 and TRBJ1-3, the complete variable domain is GAGVSQSPSNKVTEKGKDVELRCDPISGHTALYWYRQSLGQGLEFLIYFQGNSAPDKSGLPSDRFSAERTGGSVSTLTIQRTQQEDSAVYLCASSLWGIRNTIYFGEGSWLTVV.

This clonotype was seen many times. The chain recombines TRBV5-1 with TRBJ2-7; D may be TRBD1 or TRBD2 (6 bases each). CDR1 and CDR2 (germline): SGHRS, YFSETQ. The CDR3 covers 15 residues. V lost 7 bases, J lost 0 bases, and 17 bases lay in between. CDR3 sequence (DNA): TGCGCCAGCGCGGGACAACCGGCGACCTCCTACGAGCAGTACTTC. Protein sequence: CASAGQPATSYEQYF.

This clonotype was seen a few times. CDR3 protein: CASSLLPGQGAYEQYV. In DNA form, the CDR3 reads TGTGCCAGCAGCCTACTGCCGGGACAGGGGGCTTACGAGCAGTACGTC. The genes are TRBV5-5 and TRBJ2-7; 12 bases map to TRBD1. This CDR3 has 16 amino acids. Germline CDR1 SGHKS, CDR2 YYEKEE (reference sequence). V shed 4 bases and J 4 bases; nucleotides not matched to a gene: 9.

V is TRBV2 and J is TRBJ2-2, with D perhaps matching TRBD1 (6 bases). The V gene lost 3 bases and the J gene lost 2 bases, with 13 bases spanning the gap. Germline V lookup: CDR1 SNHLY, CDR2 FYNNEI. CDR3 size: 16 residues. The CDR3 nucleotides are TGTGCCAGCAGTGATATAGGGACAATTAACACCGGGGAGCTGTTTTTT. Amino acid sequence: CASSDIGTINTGELFF.

This clonotype showed up just a few times. The chain is built from TRBV20-1 and TRBJ1-2; the D is unclear. Germline CDR1 is DFQATT and CDR2 is SNEGSKA (reference sequence). CDR3 length: 12 amino acids. The V gene lost 2 bases and the J gene lost 4 bases, with 8 bases spanning the gap. CDR3 loop: CSARSPLYGYTF. CDR3 DNA sequence: TGCAGTGCTAGAAGTCCCCTCTATGGCTACACCTTC.

This chain uses TRBV20-1 with TRBJ2-1; 7 bases map to TRBD2. Germline-derived CDR1 and CDR2 are DFQATT and SNEGSKA (reference sequence). CDR3 size: 13 residues. V trimming: 1 base; J trimming: 12 bases; junction bases outside the gene matches: 9. For the CDR3, the DNA is TGCAGTGCTAGAGTTCAGGGACTACGGACGCAGTTCTTC. This codes for CSARVQGLRTQFF.

This clonotype was picked up a small number of times. The V and J genes are TRBV20-1 and TRBJ1-1; tentative D call: TRBD1 (6 bases). V was shortened by 2 bases and J by 4 bases, with 14 bases between the two germline ends. The CDR3 contains 14 residues. Per germline, CDR1 DFQATT and CDR2 SNEGSKA (reference sequence). In DNA, the CDR3 is TGCAGTGCTAGAAGGCCGGGGGCAGTCACTGAAGCTTTCTTT. Its protein product is CSARRPGAVTEAFF.

This clonotype was recorded a few times. The chain carries TRBV18 and TRBJ2-1, with D perhaps TRBD2 (5 bases). Trimming stripped 5 bases from V and 6 bases from J, with 17 bases between. CDR3 length equals 15 residues. Germline CDR1 is KGHSH and CDR2 is LQKENI. The CDR3 DNA is TGTGCCAGCTCAGATCGGACTTCCCGCCGCAATGAGCAGTTCTTC. Amino acids: CASSDRTSRRNEQFF.

The V and J genes are TRBV7-9 and TRBJ1-3; D perhaps matches TRBD1 (5 bases). Germline V gene data show CDR1 as SEHNR and CDR2 as FQNEAQ (reference sequence). The CDR3 has 15 residues. The V gene lost 7 bases and the J gene lost 0 bases, with 13 bases spanning the gap. CDR3 region: CASTRVYTSGNTIYF. The CDR3 bases are TGTGCCAGCACCAGGGTCTATACCTCTGGAAACACCATATATTTT. Combining the CDR3 with reference TRBV7-9 and TRBJ1-3 gives the whole variable domain DTGVSQNPRHKITKRGQNVTFRCDPISEHNRLYWYRQTLGQGPEFLTYFQNEAQLEKSRLLSDRFSAERPKGSFSTLEIQRTEQGDSAMYLCASTRVYTSGNTIYFGEGSWLTVV.

The chain links TRBV5-1 to TRBJ2-1; D may correspond to TRBD1 or TRBD2 (5 bases each). The germline gives CDR1 SGHRS, CDR2 YFSETQ. Deletions cut 0 bases from V and 10 bases from J, with 14 bases between. CDR3 length: 14 amino acids. The CDR3 nucleotides are TGCGCCAGCAGCTTGGTCCCCCGGGACGCAGAGCAGTTCTTC. This encodes CASSLVPRDAEQFF.

This clonotype was seen a few times. The chain carries TRBV5-4 and TRBJ1-2, with D maybe TRBD1 (6 bases). Trimming left V 4 bases short and J 1 base short, with 11 bases between. The CDR3 runs to 14 residues. Germline V gives CDR1 SGHNT, CDR2 YYREEE (reference sequence). CDR3 sequence: CASSPRGLNYGYTF. CDR3 nucleotides: TGTGCCAGCAGCCCACGGGGGCTTAACTATGGCTACACCTTC. Full variable domain (missing parts from reference TRBV5-4 and TRBJ1-2): ETGVTQSPTHLIKTRGQQVTLRCSSQSGHNTVSWYQQALGQGPQFIFQYYREEENGRGNFPPRFSGLQFPNYSSELNVNALELDDSALYLCASSPRGLNYGYTFGSGTRLTVV.

This clonotype has only a few counts. The chain joins TRBV4-3 to TRBJ1-5, with D tentatively TRBD1 (6 bases). The V and J ends lost 1 base and 3 bases respectively, with 13 bases between them. Germline loops: CDR1 LGHNA, CDR2 YSLEER. The length of the CDR3 is 16 residues. CDR3 region: CASSQGSGHLNQPQHF. The CDR3 nucleotides read TGCGCCAGCAGCCAAGGTTCGGGACACCTCAATCAGCCCCAGCATTTT.

This clonotype was picked up a small number of times. The CDR3: CSVAVGDWAEAFF. The CDR3 DNA sequence: TGCAGCGTTGCGGTTGGGGACTGGGCTGAAGCTTTCTTT. This sequence joins TRBV29-1 and TRBJ1-1; TRBD1 might be the D (5 bases). Trimming removed 4 bases from V and 6 bases from J, with 15 bases in between. Per the germline V gene, CDR1 is SQVTM and CDR2 is ANQGSEA. This CDR3 spans 13 amino acids.